This T cell receptor (beta chain) appears in the sequencing data of a study of blood T cell repertoires in COVID-19. TCRdb's copy holds only in-frame clones and misses some; the assay was immunoSEQ multiplex PCR. Of 150,000 or so clones listed, about 86% are singletons. CDR3 size: 15 residues. The germline V gene has CDR1 LGHDT and CDR2 YNNKEL (reference sequence). V gave up 1 base and J gave up 4 bases, with 8 bases separating them. The chain couples TRBV3-1 (or the pseudogene TRBV3-2) to TRBJ1-6, with D unresolved. Specimen: peripheral blood. The TCR comes from a man aged 45-65 years with active or convalescent COVID-19. Here the CDR3 reads CASSQAQTYNSPLHF. CDR3 sequence (DNA): TGTGCCAGCAGCCAAGCTCAGACTTATAATTCACCCCTCCACTTT.